A single TCR beta chain is shown here with its context. Its antigen remains unknown. The sample comes from a study of T cell responses to AZD1222 COVID-19 vaccine. Overall study findings and caveats: Spike-specific TCR repertoires showed rising breadth and depth after two AZD1222 doses. Clonal diversity was possibly underestimated, and the donors were mostly white British, with more females.

Data came from immunoSEQ multiplex PCR; TCRdb stores just in-frame clones and leaves some out. Here the sample spans about 150,000 clones, 91% being singletons. This sample comprised peripheral blood, obtained on day 0 of AZD1222 vaccination. The sequence came from an adult in good health.

The CDR3 DNA reads TGTGCCAGTAATAGACAGGGGGCGCGGGTTGGTGGCTACACCTTC. Translation gives CASNRQGARVGGYTF. V is TRBV2 and J is TRBJ1-2, with 10 bases fitting TRBD1. This CDR3 has 15 residues. CDR1 is SNHLY, CDR2 FYNNEI, per germline. The V and J ends lost 9 bases and 7 bases, in that order; junction bases with no gene match: 14.